These 27 T cell receptor beta chains originate from one sample sequenced in a study of blood T cell repertoires in COVID-19. Produced via immunoSEQ multiplex PCR; TCRdb's table is partial and in-frame only. The sample holds a few hundred thousand clones, under 90% seen once. The sequenced sample consisted of peripheral blood. The receptors were sampled from a human donor in a cohort sampled during active COVID-19.

The chain uses TRBV6-5 and TRBJ2-1, with TRBD2 matching 8 bases. This CDR3 region has 14 residues. The ends lost 6 bases at V and 0 bases at J; junction bases unmatched: 1. CDR1 is MNHEY and CDR2 is SVGAGI in the germline V gene. CDR3 residues: CASSGGGSYNEQFF. The CDR3 bases are TGTGCCAGCAGCGGGGGGGGCTCCTACAATGAGCAGTTCTTC.

The chain carries TRBV6-2 or TRBV6-3 and TRBJ2-7; D gene ambiguous. The CDR3 spans 13 residues. V was cut by 0 bases and J by 6 bases, with 9 bases left in between. Per the germline V gene, CDR1 is MNHEY and CDR2 is SVGEGT. CDR3 DNA: TGTGCCAGCAGTTACTCGCAACTATCCGAGCAGTACTTC. Protein product: CASSYSQLSEQYF.

This clone occurred a few times. The genes are TRBV4-1 and TRBJ2-7; possibly TRBD1 for D (5 bases). V was clipped by 0 bases and J by 2 bases, with 14 bases between them. The CDR3 spans 16 residues. Germline V gene lookup returns CDR1 MGHRA and CDR2 YSYEKL. The CDR3 reads CASSQDEQGPPYEQYF. CDR3 in DNA: TGCGCCAGCAGCCAAGATGAGCAGGGCCCTCCCTACGAGCAGTACTTC.

The chain uses TRBV3-1 (or the pseudogene TRBV3-2) and TRBJ2-5, with TRBD2 matching over 11 bases. The CDR3 loop spans 14 amino acids. J was trimmed by 11 bases and V by 4 bases; bases with no gene match: 9. Germline CDR1 and CDR2: LGHDT and YNNKEL (reference sequence). The CDR3 nucleotides are TGTGCCAGCAGCCCCCGACTAGCGGGGAGCCGGCAGTACTTC. It encodes CASSPRLAGSRQYF.

The CDR3: CASSRTSQETQYF. CDR3 nucleotides: TGTGCCAGCTCTCGGACTAGCCAAGAGACCCAGTACTTC. The rearrangement joins TRBV18 to TRBJ2-5, with 7 bases lining up with TRBD2. This CDR3 contains 13 residues. Per germline, CDR1 KGHSH and CDR2 LQKENI. The V segment lost 6 bases and the J segment 1 base; nucleotides outside the gene matches: 2.

This chain uses TRBV19 with TRBJ1-5; 7 bases are a match to TRBD1. The CDR3 extends over 18 amino acids. The V segment lost 5 bases and the J segment 0 bases; nucleotides outside the gene matches: 13. From germline, CDR1 is LNHDA and CDR2 SQIVND (reference sequence). The CDR3 is CASSLDRPILDSNQPQHF. CDR3 DNA sequence: TGTGCCAGTAGTTTGGACAGGCCCATCTTGGATAGCAATCAGCCCCAGCATTTT.

The chain links TRBV7-8 to TRBJ1-3; weak D call: TRBD1 (6 bases). Trimming left V 5 bases short and J 6 bases short, with 11 bases between. The CDR3 extends over 13 amino acids. Germline V gives CDR1 SGHVS, CDR2 FQNEAQ. In DNA form, the CDR3 reads TGTGCCAGCAGCATTCGACAGGCAAACACCATATATTTT. Translating it yields CASSIRQANTIYF.

As regards this clone: The junction does not match germline at one end; this may be a read error. The chain carries TRBV7-7 and TRBJ2-6; a possible D gene is TRBD2 (7 bases). CDR3 size: 19 residues. The germline V gene has CDR1 SSHAT and CDR2 FNYEAQ (reference sequence). The CDR3 DNA sequence: TGTGCTAGCAGCTCTCGGGGGGCGGGAGAGATCTCTGGGGCCAACGTCCTGACTTTC. Translating it yields CASSSRGAGEISGANVLTF. Looking up the rest from reference TRBV7-7 and TRBJ2-6 gives the full variable domain: GAGVSQSPRYKVTKRGQDVTLRCDPISSHATLYWYQQALGQGPEFLTYFNYEAQPDKSGLPSDRFSAERPEGSISTLTIQRTEQRDSAMYRCASSSRGAGEISGANVLTFGAGSRLTVL.

The rearrangement uses TRBV6-5 and TRBJ2-1; a weak D match, TRBD2 (6 bases). The CDR3 totals 15 residues. The V and J ends lost 7 bases and 5 bases respectively, with 18 bases between them. Germline V lookup: CDR1 MNHEY, CDR2 SVGAGI. The CDR3 is CASTPSAGTNNEQFF. The CDR3 nucleotides read TGTGCCAGCACCCCGAGCGCGGGGACGAACAATGAGCAGTTCTTC.

This chain joins TRBV11-2 and TRBJ2-7, with D perhaps TRBD2 (5 bases). The CDR3 contains 14 residues. V lost 2 bases to trimming and J lost 6 bases, with 14 bases between them. Germline assignment: CDR1 SGHAT and CDR2 FQNNGV. The CDR3 DNA follows: TGTGCCAGCAGCTTAATAGGGAGCCGCGGCGAGCAGTACTTC. This codes for CASSLIGSRGEQYF.

The rearrangement links TRBV19 to TRBJ1-6; 7 positions match TRBD1. With 5 bases clipped from V and 10 bases from J, the junction kept 8 bases outside the gene matches. The CDR3 is 14 amino acids. Germline V gene lookup returns CDR1 LNHDA and CDR2 SQIVND (reference sequence). CDR3 sequence reads: CASSPSGQRSPLHF. For the CDR3, the DNA is TGTGCCAGTAGTCCATCGGGACAGCGGTCACCCCTCCACTTT. The complete variable domain, with remaining parts taken from reference TRBV19 and TRBJ1-6, reads DGGITQSPKYLFRKEGQNVTLSCEQNLNHDAMYWYRQDPGQGLRLIYYSQIVNDFQKGDIAEGYSVSREKKESFPLTVTSAQKNPTAFYLCASSPSGQRSPLHFGNGTRLTVT.

This rearrangement joins TRBV14 to TRBJ2-1; D gene ambiguous. Trimming removed 2 bases at V and 5 bases at J, with 13 bases between. CDR1 is SGHDN, CDR2 FVKESK, per germline. There are 15 residues in the CDR3. The CDR3 DNA is TGTGCCAGCAGCCAAAGCCTGAGGTTTAACAATGAGCAGTTCTTC. This codes for CASSQSLRFNNEQFF.

J is TRBJ2-3 and V is TRBV7-8; 13 nucleotides line up with TRBD2. The CDR3 totals 17 residues. Germline V gene data show CDR1 as SGHVS and CDR2 as FQNEAQ. Losses at the gene ends were 2 bases for V and 5 bases for J; bases not matched to a gene: 7. The CDR3 spells CASSLRTSGGRKDTQYF. Written as DNA, the CDR3 is TGTGCCAGCAGCTTACGGACTAGCGGGGGACGTAAAGATACGCAGTATTTT.

V usage is TRBV27 and J usage is TRBJ2-2, with 7 bases lining up with TRBD1. Germline CDR1 and CDR2: MNHEY and SMNVEV (reference sequence). Trimming at V came to 5 bases and at J to 6 bases, leaving 9 bases not matched to a gene. The CDR3 is made up of 15 amino acids. The CDR3 loop reads CASSHGTVSSGELFF. DNA of the CDR3: TGTGCCAGCAGTCACGGGACAGTCAGTTCCGGGGAGCTGTTTTTT.

This chain connects TRBV27 to TRBJ2-7; 13 bases line up with TRBD2. The CDR3 extends over 15 amino acids. V was clipped by 6 bases and J by 0 bases; unmatched bases: 2. Germline CDR1 MNHEY, CDR2 SMNVEV (reference sequence). CDR3 nucleotide sequence: TGTGCCAGCAGGGGGACTAGCGGGGCCTCCTACGAGCAGTACTTC. Protein sequence: CASRGTSGASYEQYF.

This chain uses TRBV11-2 with TRBJ1-5, with D perhaps TRBD1 (5 bases). This CDR3 spans 13 amino acids. Trimming removed 1 base at V and 6 bases at J, with 7 bases between. CDR1 and CDR2 from the germline V gene are SGHAT and FQNNGV. DNA for the CDR3: TGTGCCAGCAGCTTAGTGGGGGGTCAGCCCCAGCATTTT. It yields the protein CASSLVGGQPQHF.

CDR3 region: CASSQWEGPGNTIYF. The CDR3 nucleotides are TGCGCCAGCAGCCAATGGGAGGGACCTGGAAACACCATATATTTT. The chain employs TRBV4-1 and TRBJ1-3; D possibly corresponds to TRBD1 (5 bases). CDR3 length: 15 amino acids. Germline CDR1 MGHRA, CDR2 YSYEKL. Trimming took off 2 bases at V and 2 bases at J, with 10 bases between the two ends.

CDR3 coding DNA: TGTGCCAGCAGCCGAAACAGCCCCGTCGGGGATGGCTACACCTTC. Translated, it gives CASSRNSPVGDGYTF. The chain joins TRBV6-5 to TRBJ1-2; no firm D call. The germline gives CDR1 MNHEY, CDR2 SVGAGI. The CDR3 covers 15 residues. Trimming shortened V by 6 bases and J by 6 bases, and 20 bases separated the two germline ends.

This sequence joins TRBV7-9 and TRBJ2-5; the match to TRBD2 covers 7 bases. This CDR3 has 12 amino acids. Trimming took 2 bases from V and 10 from J; bases not matched to a gene: 4. Germline lookup yields CDR1 SEHNR and CDR2 FQNEAQ (reference sequence). DNA for the CDR3: TGTGCCAGCAGCTTACTGGGGGGGGACCAGTACTTC. As protein: CASSLLGGDQYF.

This chain uses TRBV14 with TRBJ1-3; the D gene is possibly TRBD1 (5 bases). CDR1 and CDR2 (germline): SGHDN, FVKESK. The CDR3 runs 12 residues. V dropped 4 bases and J dropped 11 bases, with 12 bases sitting between them. The CDR3 DNA follows: TGTGCCAGCAGCCTGTGGGGGGGACCCATATATTTT. Amino acid sequence: CASSLWGGPIYF.

This clone was observed a single time. The chain is built from TRBV6-5 and TRBJ2-7; the D gene is possibly TRBD2 (8 bases). V was shortened by 6 bases and J by 4 bases, with 16 bases between the two germline ends. The CDR3 consists of 14 residues. In germline, CDR1 is MNHEY, CDR2 SVGAGI. CDR3 DNA sequence: TGTGCCAGCAGCCCGGGAGGGGGCAGTTACGAGCAGTACTTC. It specifies CASSPGGGSYEQYF.

The chain has TRBV15 and TRBJ2-7; 12 nucleotides match TRBD2. Germline loops: CDR1 LNHNV, CDR2 YYDKDF (reference sequence). The CDR3 consists of 14 residues. V shed 1 base, J shed 5 bases, and the junction held 0 bases outside the gene matches. CDR3 nucleotide sequence: TGTGCCACCAGCAGAGGGACTAGCGGGAACGAGCAGTACTTC. Translation gives CATSRGTSGNEQYF.

The chain couples TRBV10-1 to TRBJ2-2; D possibly corresponds to TRBD1 (5 bases). Germline V CDR1 and CDR2: WNHNN, SYGVQD (reference sequence). Trimming shortened V by 4 bases and J by 1 base, and 10 bases separated the two germline ends. The length of the CDR3 is 15 residues. CDR3 sequence: CASSGRGRNTGELFF. For the CDR3, the DNA is TGCGCCAGCAGTGGAAGGGGTCGGAACACCGGGGAGCTGTTTTTT.

This chain connects TRBV6-1 to TRBJ1-2; D ambiguous. In germline, CDR1 is MNHNS, CDR2 SASEGT. The V end lost 1 base, the J end lost 6 bases, and 18 bases lay between the germline ends. The CDR3 has 16 residues. This CDR3 reads CASSEEIAYNVDGYTF. For the CDR3, the DNA is TGTGCCAGCAGTGAAGAAATCGCCTATAATGTGGATGGCTACACCTTC.

This clone was observed a few times. The rearrangement joins TRBV27 to TRBJ2-5, with 8 bases matching TRBD2. CDR1 and CDR2 (germline): MNHEY, SMNVEV (reference sequence). The V gene end was trimmed by 8 bases and the J gene end by 5 bases; junction bases not matched to a gene: 10. The CDR3 has 14 amino acids. DNA for the CDR3: TGTGCCAGCCGGACGACCCGGGGGGGTGAGACCCAGTACTTC. It specifies CASRTTRGGETQYF.

The chain recombines TRBV6-5 with TRBJ2-7, with TRBD1 as a possible D gene (5 bases). The germline CDR1 and CDR2 sequences are MNHEY and SVGAGI. The CDR3 consists of 13 residues. The V end was cut by 6 bases, the J end by 3 bases, with 12 bases between. The CDR3: CASSQGPLYEQYF. The CDR3 nucleotides read TGTGCCAGCAGCCAGGGCCCTCTCTACGAGCAGTACTTC.

This clone has just one count. V is TRBV19 and J is TRBJ2-2; D is ambiguous. The germline V gene has CDR1 LNHDA and CDR2 SQIVND (reference sequence). This CDR3 spans 12 amino acids. Trimming took 11 bases from V and 1 from J, leaving 8 bases between them. DNA for the CDR3: TGTGCCCCCCGACAGAACACCGGGGAGCTGTTTTTT. Translating gives CAPRQNTGELFF. The variable domain in full, completed from reference TRBV19 and TRBJ2-2, reads DGGITQSPKYLFRKEGQNVTLSCEQNLNHDAMYWYRQDPGQGLRLIYYSQIVNDFQKGDIAEGYSVSREKKESFPLTVTSAQKNPTAFYLCAPRQNTGELFFGEGSRLTVL.